This T cell receptor beta chain was retrieved from a study of identical twins. General study findings and limits: Out-of-frame beta sequences exhibited a weaker degree of excess twin sharing. Abundant beta clonotypes from cord blood had fewer insertions, unlike memory repertoires, which showed none.

Through template switching, a universal primer site was introduced, and the cDNA contained unique molecular identifiers. TCRdb reprocessed the 5' RACE reads via MiXCR and lists one record per CDR3 protein. The data contain roughly 290,000 distinct CDR3 sequences, roughly 9.8% of them singletons. This clonotype showed up many times. The antigen is unknown. V lost 8 bases and J 2 bases, leaving 14 bases between the germline ends. The CDR3 has 14 amino acids. Per germline, CDR1 ENHRY and CDR2 SYGVKD. The same sample was also studied in work on yellow fever vaccine responses in identical twins.

Sample: CD8+ T cells sorted from blood. The chain is built from TRBV10-3 and TRBJ2-3; D is perhaps TRBD1 (5 bases). This sequence was found in a woman under 30 in good health. CDR3: CAIWSRGFTDTQYF. The DNA for the CDR3 is TGTGCCATCTGGTCTAGGGGTTTCACAGATACGCAGTATTTT.